Listed here are 24 T cell receptor beta chains from one sample, sequenced in a study of naive and memory T cell subsets. Two oligonucleotides, mixed equimolar, formed the beta constant-region primer covering TRBC1 and TRBC2. Ligated cDNA was amplified by four rounds of PCR with nested alpha and beta constant-region primers and SP2. Each CDR3 protein is one row after TCRdb ran MiXCR on the UMI-ligation and nested PCR reads. This sample yields 80,000 or so distinct CDR3 sequences, of which around 9% are seen a single time; over 0.95% belongs to the top ten. Material: naive CD8+ T cells from blood. The receptors stem from a human donor in good health.

This clonotype was picked up many times. This chain links TRBV21-1 with TRBJ1-5; the D segment call TRBD1 is taken from the table without a DNA check. TRBV21-1 is termed a pseudogene. There are 16 residues in the CDR3. The chain's CDR3 is CASSPSGGAGNQPQHF. The DNA of the CDR3 is TGTGCCAGCAGTCCGTCCGGAGGGGCGGGCAATCAGCCCCAGCATTTT.

The V gene is TRBV27, the J gene TRBJ2-1, with 12 bases fitting TRBD2. J gave up 4 bases and V 2 bases, and 3 bases lay outside the gene matches. The CDR3 runs to 16 residues. CDR1 is MNHEY, CDR2 SMNVEV, per germline (reference sequence). CDR3: CASSLGTSGLYNEQFF. Written as DNA, the CDR3 is TGTGCCAGCAGTTTAGGGACTAGCGGGCTGTACAATGAGCAGTTCTTC.

This clonotype appeared a few times. The genes are TRBV9 and TRBJ2-3, with 9 bases lining up with TRBD2. V trimming: 4 bases; J trimming: 4 bases; junction bases outside the gene matches: 4. The length of the CDR3 is 14 residues. Germline CDR1 and CDR2: SGDLS and YYNGEE. The CDR3 here is CASSISGSPDTQYF. The CDR3 nucleotides read TGTGCCAGCAGCATTAGCGGGAGCCCAGATACGCAGTATTTT.

The table lists this clonotype with many counts. J is TRBJ2-3 and V is TRBV7-6; the match to TRBD2 covers 10 bases. Germline loops: CDR1 SGHVS, CDR2 FNYEAQ. The CDR3 is 16 amino acids. The V and J ends lost 4 bases and 1 base, in that order; junction bases with no gene match: 5. CDR3 in amino acids: CASSYLAGVGTDTQYF. In DNA, the CDR3 is TGTGCCAGCAGCTACCTAGCGGGAGTTGGCACAGATACGCAGTATTTT. The full variable domain, rest sourced from reference TRBV7-6 and TRBJ2-3, is GAGVSQSPRYKVTKRGQDVALRCDPISGHVSLYWYRQALGQGPEFLTYFNYEAQQDKSGLPNDRFSAERPEGSISTLTIQRTEQRDSAMYRCASSYLAGVGTDTQYFGPGTRLTVL.

The V and J genes are TRBV7-9 and TRBJ1-2, with D unresolved. Per the germline V gene, CDR1 is SEHNR and CDR2 is FQNEAQ (reference sequence). V lost 4 bases and J 8 bases, leaving 11 bases between the germline ends. The CDR3 is 12 residues long. The CDR3 DNA sequence: TGTGCCAGCAGCTCCTTAGGTACGGGCTACACCTTC. Amino acids: CASSSLGTGYTF.

The chain has TRBV15 and TRBJ2-1; D gene unclear. Per germline, CDR1 LNHNV and CDR2 YYDKDF (reference sequence). The CDR3 consists of 13 residues. Trimming took off 0 bases at V and 1 base at J, with 1 base between the two ends. Written as DNA, the CDR3 is TGTGCCACCAGCAGAGATTCCTACAATGAGCAGTTCTTC. Its protein product is CATSRDSYNEQFF.

This clonotype was seen repeatedly, ten times or more. J is TRBJ1-2 and V is TRBV12-3 or TRBV12-4; D possibly corresponds to TRBD1 (6 bases). CDR3 size: 15 residues. Trimming pared 6 bases from V and 3 bases from J, leaving 17 bases between. The CDR3 loop is CASSPGSEGDYGYTF. DNA of the CDR3: TGTGCCAGCAGCCCCGGATCGGAGGGGGACTATGGCTACACCTTC.

The J gene is TRBJ2-7, the V gene TRBV20-1; TRBD2 matches at 8 bases. Germline V gives CDR1 DFQATT, CDR2 SNEGSKA (reference sequence). V was pared by 4 bases and J by 0 bases, with 14 bases of the junction left unmatched. The CDR3 sequence is 17 residues long. The CDR3 sequence is CSAKLADRTLISYEQYF. DNA of the CDR3: TGCAGTGCTAAACTAGCGGACCGTACACTTATCTCCTACGAGCAGTACTTC.

This rearrangement joins TRBV7-9 to TRBJ1-2; TRBD1 is a possible D gene (6 bases). Germline V gives CDR1 SEHNR, CDR2 FQNEAQ (reference sequence). Trimming took 0 bases from V and 5 from J, leaving 19 bases between them. This CDR3 is 17 amino acids long. CDR3 amino acids: CASSLANTRGQLYGYTF. The CDR3, as DNA: TGTGCCAGCAGCTTAGCCAATACGCGCGGACAGCTGTATGGCTACACCTTC.

The chain employs TRBV15 and TRBJ1-2, with D maybe TRBD1 (6 bases). The germline V gene has CDR1 LNHNV and CDR2 YYDKDF (reference sequence). The CDR3 totals 14 residues. V dropped 4 bases and J dropped 4 bases, with 13 bases sitting between them. The DNA of the CDR3 is TGTGCCACCAGCACGACAGGCACTGTCTATGGCTACACCTTC. Protein: CATSTTGTVYGYTF.

V gene TRBV20-1 combines with J gene TRBJ2-1; D ambiguous. In germline, CDR1 is DFQATT, CDR2 SNEGSKA (reference sequence). The CDR3 covers 11 residues. Between the trimmed V and J ends, which lost 2 bases and 5 bases, there was a span of 4 bases. In nucleotides, the CDR3 is TGCAGTGCTAGACGGGACAATGAGCAGTTCTTC. Translated: CSARRDNEQFF.

This clonotype was counted at least ten times. The chain has TRBV27 and TRBJ2-3; D call uncertain. CDR1 MNHEY and CDR2 SMNVEV come from the germline V gene (reference sequence). V dropped 2 bases and J dropped 6 bases, with 15 bases sitting between them. The CDR3 covers 15 residues. CDR3 in amino acids: CASSLHLKTQDTQYF. CDR3 nucleotides: TGTGCCAGCAGTTTACACCTAAAGACCCAGGATACGCAGTATTTT.

V and J are TRBV12-3 or TRBV12-4 and TRBJ2-1; a weak D match, TRBD2 (6 bases). Trimming left V 2 bases short and J 8 bases short, with 13 bases between. The CDR3 runs 14 residues. In DNA, the CDR3 is TGTGCCAGCAGTTTACCGGCGGGACCCCATGAGCAGTTCTTC. It yields the protein CASSLPAGPHEQFF.

This clonotype was found many times. The chain joins TRBV29-1 to TRBJ2-7; 7 bases match TRBD1. The CDR3 contains 12 residues. The germline gives CDR1 SQVTM, CDR2 ANQGSEA. J was trimmed by 7 bases and V by 2 bases; bases with no gene match: 5. The CDR3 region has the DNA TGCAGCGTTGAACGGACAGGAATGGAGCAGTACTTC. This encodes CSVERTGMEQYF.

The table lists this clonotype with many counts. CDR3 DNA: TGTGCTAGTGGTCCACCGCCCAGGGGATCTGGGGCCAACGTCCTGACTTTC. Protein sequence: CASGPPPRGSGANVLTF. V and J are TRBV12-5 and TRBJ2-6; the D gene is possibly TRBD1 (6 bases). This CDR3 has 17 amino acids. Germline-derived CDR1 and CDR2 are LGHNT and FRNRAP. With 5 bases removed from V and 1 base from J, the gap between germline ends came to 15 bases.

This chain uses TRBV27 with TRBJ2-1, with TRBD2 identical over 10 bases. The J segment lost 2 bases and the V segment lost 5 bases, leaving 9 bases of the junction unmatched. The CDR3 has 17 amino acids. The germline V gene has CDR1 MNHEY and CDR2 SMNVEV (reference sequence). The CDR3 spells CASSPKRLAGTYNEQFF. DNA for the CDR3: TGTGCCAGCAGTCCGAAGCGACTAGCGGGTACCTACAATGAGCAGTTCTTC.

About this clonotype itself: A read error may be the cause here, since a much bigger clone is one base away. The chain combines TRBV12-3 or TRBV12-4 with TRBJ2-3; D possibly corresponds to TRBD2 (6 bases). This CDR3 region has 15 residues. The CDR3: CASSLGAGMPDTQFF. The CDR3 DNA sequence: TGTGCCAGCAGTTTAGGGGCGGGAATGCCAGATACGCAGTTTTTT.

This clonotype appeared many times. This chain connects TRBV7-6 to TRBJ2-1; D uncertain. Germline CDR1 is SGHVS and CDR2 is FNYEAQ. V lost 8 bases, J lost 1 base, and 6 bases lay in between. The CDR3 has 12 amino acids. CDR3 bases: TGTGCCAGCTCTAGATCCTACAATGAGCAGTTCTTC. Translation: CASSRSYNEQFF.

This clonotype was seen ten or more times. CDR3 amino acids: CASSLGQGGTEAFF. The CDR3 DNA follows: TGTGCCAGCAGTTTAGGCCAGGGCGGGACTGAAGCTTTCTTT. This chain joins TRBV12-3 or TRBV12-4 and TRBJ1-1; tentative D call: TRBD1 (5 bases). This CDR3 comprises 14 residues. V was shortened by 1 base and J by 5 bases, with 11 bases between the two germline ends.

This clonotype was seen repeatedly, ten times or more. This sequence joins TRBV20-1 and TRBJ2-7; 12 bases map to TRBD2. V shed 5 bases and J 2 bases; nucleotides not matched to a gene: 4. Germline values: CDR1 DFQATT, CDR2 SNEGSKA (reference sequence). This CDR3 has 14 amino acids. DNA of the CDR3: TGCAGTGCTCCCCGGACTAGCGGGGCCTACGAGCAGTACTTC. Residues: CSAPRTSGAYEQYF.

This clonotype turned up a few times. The gene calls are TRBV19 and TRBJ2-1; the D is unclear. Trimming shortened V by 3 bases and J by 7 bases, and 7 bases separated the two germline ends. Per the germline V gene, CDR1 is LNHDA and CDR2 is SQIVND (reference sequence). The CDR3 runs 12 residues. The CDR3 loop reads CASSIGGNEQFF. CDR3 coding DNA: TGTGCCAGTAGTATCGGTGGGAATGAGCAGTTCTTC.

This clonotype has at least ten counts. The rearrangement links TRBV30 to TRBJ2-1; D might be TRBD1 (6 bases). The CDR3 is 13 amino acids. Germline V lookup: CDR1 GTSNPN, CDR2 SVGIG (reference sequence). The V end lost 0 bases, the J end lost 7 bases, and 10 bases lay between the germline ends. CDR3 residues: CAWSVTRGNEQFF. In nucleotides, the CDR3 is TGTGCCTGGAGTGTCACCAGGGGTAATGAGCAGTTCTTC.

Within the sample, this clonotype is medium-sized. The chain is built from TRBV4-3 and TRBJ2-7, with 11 bases that match TRBD2. The germline CDR1 and CDR2 sequences are LGHNA and YSLEER. J was trimmed by 0 bases and V by 0 bases; bases with no gene match: 4. The CDR3 is 17 amino acids. The CDR3 coding sequence is TGCGCCAGCAGCCAAGATACTAGCGGGAGCGTCTCCTACGAGCAGTACTTC. Encoded protein: CASSQDTSGSVSYEQYF.

In its sample, this clonotype was seen many times. The chain links TRBV2 to TRBJ2-1; D call uncertain. Germline-derived CDR1 and CDR2 are SNHLY and FYNNEI. The CDR3 loop spans 14 amino acids. Between the trimmed V and J ends, which lost 9 bases and 0 bases, there was a span of 12 bases. The CDR3 protein is CARGRESSYNEQFF. The CDR3 DNA sequence: TGTGCCAGAGGACGCGAAAGCTCCTACAATGAGCAGTTCTTC.